Below are 3 T cell receptor beta chains sequenced from a single sample in a study of OX40 agonist ivuxolimab in advanced cancers. Method: immunoSEQ multiplex PCR; TCRdb's copy keeps in-frame clones and lacks some. The sample consists of around 140,000 clones, 93% of them appearing once. Sequenced material: CD4+ or CD8+ T cells sorted from blood, taken in a trial of the OX40 agonist ivuxolimab. All receptors derive from an adult with an advanced solid tumor such as melanoma, head and neck, liver or kidney cancer.

CDR3 coding DNA: TGTGCCACCAGCAGAGATACAGGGAGATATACGCAGTATTTT. Its protein is CATSRDTGRYTQYF. The chain is built from TRBV15 and TRBJ2-3, with D maybe TRBD1 (6 bases). The V and J ends lost 0 bases and 7 bases respectively, with 11 bases between them. The germline V gene encodes CDR1 LNHNV and CDR2 YYDKDF (reference sequence). This CDR3 comprises 14 residues.

V and J are TRBV7-8 and TRBJ2-7; D is unresolved. The CDR3 covers 13 residues. V lost 2 bases, J lost 3 bases, and 8 bases lay in between. Germline V CDR1 and CDR2: SGHVS, FQNEAQ. The CDR3 region has the DNA TGTGCCAGCAGCTTACGGTCAGTCTACGAGCAGTACTTC. Translation: CASSLRSVYEQYF.

The rearrangement uses TRBV9 and TRBJ1-1; tentative D call: TRBD1 (5 bases). Germline loops: CDR1 SGDLS, CDR2 YYNGEE. Trimming removed 6 bases at V and 1 base at J, with 16 bases between. This CDR3 comprises 15 residues. CDR3 DNA: TGTGCCAGCAACCCACATGGGGACGGGAACACTGAAGCTTTCTTT. Amino acid sequence: CASNPHGDGNTEAFF.